Here is one T cell receptor beta chain with its context. Its antigen is not known. The record originates from a study of T cell responses to AZD1222 COVID-19 vaccine. General study points: Samples come after the peak T cell response, not at day 14.

The CDR3 is 13 residues long. V was trimmed by 3 bases and J by 0 bases, leaving 6 bases between them. Looked up from germline, CDR1 is DFQATT and CDR2 is SNEGSKA (reference sequence). Clones were read by immunoSEQ multiplex PCR, and TCRdb kept only the in-frame ones, dropping some. The sample contains roughly 170,000 clones, roughly 92% of which appear only once. The specimen comprised peripheral blood, sampled 28 days after the second AZD1222 dose. The receptor comes from an adult who received the AZD1222 COVID-19 vaccine. This chain joins TRBV20-1 and TRBJ1-3; the D is unclear. The CDR3: CSASMGSGNTIYF. Written as DNA, the CDR3 is TGCAGTGCTAGTATGGGCTCTGGAAACACCATATATTTT.